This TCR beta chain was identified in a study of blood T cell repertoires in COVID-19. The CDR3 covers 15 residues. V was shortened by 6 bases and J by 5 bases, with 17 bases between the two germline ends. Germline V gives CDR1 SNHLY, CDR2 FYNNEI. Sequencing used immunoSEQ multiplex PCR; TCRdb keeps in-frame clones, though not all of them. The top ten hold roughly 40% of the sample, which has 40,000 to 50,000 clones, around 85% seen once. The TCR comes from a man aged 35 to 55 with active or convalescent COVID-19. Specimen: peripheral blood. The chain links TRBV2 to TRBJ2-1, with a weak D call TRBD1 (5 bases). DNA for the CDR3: TGTGCCAGCAGCTTGAACAGGCTTATAAACAATGAGCAGTTCTTC. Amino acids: CASSLNRLINNEQFF.